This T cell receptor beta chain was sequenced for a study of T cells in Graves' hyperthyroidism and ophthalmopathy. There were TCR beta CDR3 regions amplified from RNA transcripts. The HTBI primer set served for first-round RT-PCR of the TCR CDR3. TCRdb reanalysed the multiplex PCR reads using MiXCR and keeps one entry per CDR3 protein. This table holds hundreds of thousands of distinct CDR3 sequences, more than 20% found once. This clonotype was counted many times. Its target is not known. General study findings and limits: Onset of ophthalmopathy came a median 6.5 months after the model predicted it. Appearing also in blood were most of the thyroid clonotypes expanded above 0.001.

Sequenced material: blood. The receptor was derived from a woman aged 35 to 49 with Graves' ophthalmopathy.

CDR3 sequence reads: CAISVAGGAGANVLTF. The CDR3 nucleotides read TGTGCCATCAGTGTAGCAGGGGGCGCTGGGGCCAACGTCCTGACTTTC. This sequence joins TRBV10-3 and TRBJ2-6, with TRBD1 matching 8 bases. V lost 4 bases to trimming and J lost 2 bases; unmatched junction nucleotides: 4. The CDR3 has 16 amino acids. CDR1 ENHRY and CDR2 SYGVKD come from the germline V gene.